The T cell receptor (beta chain) described here comes from a study of T cell repertoires in cytomegalovirus infection. As for the study in general: It was the public TCR beta signatures that indicated both CMV infection and matching HLA type.

Trimming cost V 3 bases and J 2 bases, with 16 bases left between them. Germline values: CDR1 MDHEN, CDR2 SYDVKM. The CDR3 spans 16 residues. From the reads, TCRdb called clonotypes with MiXCR, one entry per CDR3 protein. The sample has approximately 630,000 distinct CDR3 sequences, 20% to 30% seen once. The sequence was obtained from a human donor in good health (CMV status not recorded). Some clones in this sample may be carry-over from other donors' samples. The rearrangement joins TRBV28 to TRBJ2-5, with D tentatively TRBD1 or TRBD2 (7 bases each). Sequencing was carried out using CD8+ T cells from PBMCs. The CDR3 nucleotides are TGTGCCAGCAGTTTGGAGCAGGGGGGGTGGCAAGAGACCCAGTACTTC. This translates into CASSLEQGGWQETQYF.